The TCR beta chain described here comes from a study of T cells in Graves' hyperthyroidism and ophthalmopathy. For this clonotype: One end of the junction varies from germline; a read error may be responsible.

Using RNA transcripts as the source, TCR beta CDR3 regions were amplified. Primed by the HTBI set, a first-round RT-PCR was run on the TCR CDR3. From the multiplex PCR reads, TCRdb called clonotypes with MiXCR, one entry per CDR3 protein. The sample holds 600,000 to 650,000 distinct CDR3 sequences, 20% seen once. Germline V gives CDR1 SGHRS, CDR2 YFSETQ. The CDR3 is made up of 15 amino acids. This clonotype was sampled from a man aged 30 to 45 with Graves' ophthalmopathy. This sequence joins TRBV5-1 and TRBJ2-3; 10 positions agree with TRBD1. Sequenced: blood. The CDR3 reads CARSPRGQGLHTQYF. In nucleotides, the CDR3 is TGCGCCCGCAGCCCCCGGGGACAGGGGTTGCATACGCAGTATTTT.